This T cell receptor (beta chain) was sequenced in a study of blood T cell repertoires in COVID-19. Sequencing was performed with immunoSEQ multiplex PCR; in TCRdb, only in-frame clones are kept and a portion is missing. The sample records about 380,000 clones, around nine tenths being singletons. The CDR3 sequence is 13 residues long. In germline, CDR1 is MNHEY, CDR2 SVGAGI. After removal of 6 bases from V and 5 bases from J, the junction contained 7 bases not matched to a gene. Cohort 3 donors counted as recovered after two negative PCRs, clearance, or resolved symptoms. This chain links TRBV6-5 with TRBJ2-7, with TRBD2 matching over 7 bases. Sequencing was done on a sample of PBMCs or T cells enriched from blood (not recorded which). The sequence was collected from a young woman who had recovered from COVID-19. The CDR3 DNA is TGTGCCAGCAGGCGTGCGGGGGTTCACGAGCAGTACTTC. Translating it yields CASRRAGVHEQYF.